This is a list of T cell receptor beta chains from one sample in a study of T-cell memory formation after mild COVID-19. MiXCR was run by TCRdb on the 5' RACE reads, yielding one entry per CDR3 protein. This sample has around 310,000 distinct CDR3 sequences, with more than 13% found just once. The sample was PBMCs or a T cell subset sorted from them (not recorded which). These receptors were obtained from a man aged 18 to 29 who had mild COVID-19 (a few samples of this study predate the infection). Cell type and time point are not known. Both conserved end residues are part of each CDR3. A D gene is named only where the DNA matches it firmly. Clone size appears in some rows only: once, few, many, or a class for an expanded clone.

CDR3 protein: CASSQEPSYEQYF
CDR3 DNA: TGCGCCAGCAGCCAAGAGCCGTCCTACGAGCAGTACTTC
V gene: TRBV4-3
D gene: -
J gene: TRBJ2-7
clone size: few

CDR3 protein: CASGPPGWYEQYF
CDR3 DNA: TGTGCTAGTGGGCCCCCGGGCTGGTACGAGCAGTACTTC
V gene: TRBV12-5
D gene: -
J gene: TRBJ2-7
clone size: few

CDR3 protein: CASSQDFNEPQHF
CDR3 DNA: TGTGCCAGCAGCCAAGACTTTAATGAGCCCCAGCATTTT
V gene: TRBV4-2
D gene: -
J gene: TRBJ1-5
clone size: -

CDR3 protein: CASSQSGRSAGNQPQHF
CDR3 DNA: TGCGCCAGCAGTCAATCAGGAAGGTCGGCAGGCAATCAGCCCCAGCATTTT
V gene: TRBV23-1
D gene: -
J gene: TRBJ1-5
clone size: few

CDR3 protein: CASSHFLSGGGYGYTF
CDR3 DNA: TGTGCCAGCAGCCACTTTTTATCGGGCGGCGGGTATGGCTACACCTTC
V gene: TRBV12-3/TRBV12-4
D gene: -
J gene: TRBJ1-2
clone size: -

CDR3 protein: CASSSSADTQYF
CDR3 DNA: TGCGCCAGCAGCTCTAGCGCAGATACGCAGTATTTT
V gene: TRBV5-1
D gene: -
J gene: TRBJ2-3
clone size: few

CDR3 protein: CASSLGGAKQFF
CDR3 DNA: TGTGCCAGCAGCTTAGGGGGCGCGAAGCAGTTCTTC
V gene: TRBV5-4
D gene: TRBD1
J gene: TRBJ2-1
clone size: -

CDR3 protein: CASSSTGYEQFF
CDR3 DNA: TGTGCCAGCAGCTCGACAGGGTACGAGCAGTTCTTC
V gene: TRBV5-5
D gene: TRBD1
J gene: TRBJ2-1
clone size: many

CDR3 protein: CASSWGSGDYEQFF
CDR3 DNA: TGTGCCAGCAGTTGGGGTAGCGGGGATTATGAGCAGTTCTTC
V gene: TRBV12-3/TRBV12-4
D gene: TRBD2
J gene: TRBJ2-1
clone size: -

CDR3 protein: CASTLGRVYTF
CDR3 DNA: TGTGCCAGCACCTTAGGGAGGGTTTACACCTTC
V gene: TRBV12-3/TRBV12-4
D gene: -
J gene: TRBJ1-2
clone size: -

CDR3 protein: CASSPSYGQKNTGELFF
CDR3 DNA: TGTGCCAGCAGTCCATCCTATGGACAGAAGAACACCGGGGAGCTGTTTTTT
V gene: TRBV6-5
D gene: -
J gene: TRBJ2-2
clone size: -

CDR3 protein: CASSLWGGYTF
CDR3 DNA: TGTGCCAGCAGCTTGTGGGGAGGCTACACCTTC
V gene: TRBV3-1
D gene: -
J gene: TRBJ1-2
clone size: once

CDR3 protein: CASSQEAGVGSPLHF
CDR3 DNA: TGCGCCAGCAGCCAAGAAGCAGGGGTTGGGTCACCCCTCCACTTT
V gene: TRBV4-3
D gene: -
J gene: TRBJ1-6
clone size: few

CDR3 protein: CASSLGSGQGGYEQYF
CDR3 DNA: TGCGCCAGCAGCTTGGGTAGTGGACAGGGGGGATACGAGCAGTACTTC
V gene: TRBV5-1
D gene: TRBD1
J gene: TRBJ2-7
clone size: -

CDR3 protein: CSAPSRDGTYGYTF
CDR3 DNA: TGCAGTGCGCCAAGTCGGGACGGGACTTATGGCTACACCTTC
V gene: TRBV20-1
D gene: -
J gene: TRBJ1-2
clone size: -

CDR3 protein: CASSQVVFGTSGYNEQFF
CDR3 DNA: TGTGCCAGCAGCCAAGTGGTCTTTGGGACTAGCGGCTACAATGAGCAGTTCTTC
V gene: TRBV4-2
D gene: TRBD2
J gene: TRBJ2-1
clone size: -

CDR3 protein: CASSLRSGSTDTQYF
CDR3 DNA: TGTGCCAGCAGCTTACGGAGCGGGAGCACAGATACGCAGTATTTT
V gene: TRBV7-8
D gene: -
J gene: TRBJ2-3
clone size: -

CDR3 protein: CASGLRGTEAFF
CDR3 DNA: TGTGCCAGCGGGTTGAGGGGCACTGAAGCTTTCTTT
V gene: TRBV6-5
D gene: -
J gene: TRBJ1-1
clone size: few

CDR3 protein: CSASPLAGKTDTQYF
CDR3 DNA: TGCAGTGCTTCCCCTCTAGCGGGGAAAACAGATACGCAGTATTTT
V gene: TRBV20-1
D gene: TRBD2
J gene: TRBJ2-3
clone size: many

CDR3 protein: CASSVVRTYEQYF
CDR3 DNA: TGTGCCAGCAGTGTTGTCAGGACCTACGAGCAGTACTTC
V gene: TRBV6-1
D gene: -
J gene: TRBJ2-7
clone size: few

CDR3 protein: CASSAGTRQQYF
CDR3 DNA: TGTGCCAGCAGCGCCGGGACTAGACAGCAGTATTTT
V gene: TRBV9
D gene: TRBD2
J gene: TRBJ2-3
clone size: -

CDR3 protein: CASSLAVSGREQFF
CDR3 DNA: TGCGCCAGCAGCTTGGCCGTTTCGGGGCGGGAGCAGTTCTTC
V gene: TRBV5-1
D gene: -
J gene: TRBJ2-1
clone size: -

CDR3 protein: CASILGASEQYF
CDR3 DNA: TGCGCCAGCATCTTGGGGGCCAGCGAGCAGTACTTC
V gene: TRBV5-1
D gene: -
J gene: TRBJ2-7
clone size: -

CDR3 protein: CSVRGRLNTEAFF
CDR3 DNA: TGCAGCGTCCGCGGCAGATTAAACACTGAAGCTTTCTTT
V gene: TRBV29-1
D gene: -
J gene: TRBJ1-1
clone size: few

CDR3 protein: CASSVSGPDTQYF
CDR3 DNA: TGTGCCAGCAGCGTATCAGGCCCAGATACGCAGTATTTT
V gene: TRBV5-5
D gene: -
J gene: TRBJ2-3
clone size: -

CDR3 protein: CASTPAGTWGQSPLHF
CDR3 DNA: TGTGCCAGCACCCCCGCCGGGACCTGGGGACAATCACCCCTCCACTTT
V gene: TRBV6-5
D gene: -
J gene: TRBJ1-6
clone size: many

CDR3 protein: CASSYRKYRGEKLFF
CDR3 DNA: TGTGCCAGCAGTTACCGGAAATACCGGGGTGAAAAACTGTTTTTT
V gene: TRBV6-5
D gene: -
J gene: TRBJ1-4
clone size: few

CDR3 protein: CASSLDRGATNEKLFF
CDR3 DNA: TGCGCCAGCAGCTTGGACAGGGGGGCAACTAATGAAAAACTGTTTTTT
V gene: TRBV5-1
D gene: TRBD1
J gene: TRBJ1-4
clone size: -

CDR3 protein: CASSSERRGYTF
CDR3 DNA: TGTGCCAGCAGTTCCGAGCGTCGGGGCTACACCTTC
V gene: TRBV12-3/TRBV12-4
D gene: -
J gene: TRBJ1-2
clone size: -

CDR3 protein: CASSQGSSGIVNEKLFF
CDR3 DNA: TGCGCCAGCAGCCAAGGAAGTTCGGGGATAGTTAATGAAAAACTGTTTTTT
V gene: TRBV4-1
D gene: -
J gene: TRBJ1-4
clone size: -

CDR3 protein: CASKVEDSPLHF
CDR3 DNA: TGCGCCAGCAAGGTCGAGGATTCACCCCTCCACTTT
V gene: TRBV5-1
D gene: -
J gene: TRBJ1-6
clone size: -

CDR3 protein: CASSSDRGHGELFF
CDR3 DNA: TGTGCCAGCAGCTCCGACAGGGGCCACGGGGAGCTGTTTTTT
V gene: TRBV11-1
D gene: TRBD1
J gene: TRBJ2-2
clone size: few

CDR3 protein: CASSFFGYNEQFF
CDR3 DNA: TGTGCCAGCAGTTTCTTCGGTTACAATGAGCAGTTCTTC
V gene: TRBV12-3/TRBV12-4
D gene: -
J gene: TRBJ2-1
clone size: few

CDR3 protein: CASDTGRSYEQYF
CDR3 DNA: TGTGCCAGCGATACAGGACGCTCCTACGAGCAGTACTTC
V gene: TRBV2
D gene: -
J gene: TRBJ2-7
clone size: -

CDR3 protein: CASSLLRRDTQYF
CDR3 DNA: TGTGCCAGCAGTCTATTGAGAAGAGATACGCAGTATTTT
V gene: TRBV12-3/TRBV12-4
D gene: -
J gene: TRBJ2-3
clone size: many

CDR3 protein: CASSLDLRQGPSYEQYF
CDR3 DNA: TGCGCCAGCAGCTTGGACCTAAGACAGGGACCATCCTACGAGCAGTACTTC
V gene: TRBV5-1
D gene: TRBD1
J gene: TRBJ2-7
clone size: few

CDR3 protein: CASSNRRLADNEQFF
CDR3 DNA: TGTGCCAGCAGCAACCGACGGCTAGCGGACAATGAGCAGTTCTTC
V gene: TRBV7-6
D gene: TRBD2
J gene: TRBJ2-1
clone size: many

CDR3 protein: CASSLPSRGYTEAFF
CDR3 DNA: TGTGCCAGCAGTTTACCCTCCCGGGGGTACACTGAAGCTTTCTTT
V gene: TRBV12-3/TRBV12-4
D gene: -
J gene: TRBJ1-1
clone size: -

CDR3 protein: CASSGLAGGNNEQFF
CDR3 DNA: TGTGCCAGCAGTGGACTAGCGGGGGGAAACAATGAGCAGTTCTTC
V gene: TRBV27
D gene: TRBD2
J gene: TRBJ2-1
clone size: few

CDR3 protein: CASSYRQGAANTGELFF
CDR3 DNA: TGTGCCAGCAGCTACAGACAGGGGGCCGCGAACACCGGGGAGCTGTTTTTT
V gene: TRBV3-1
D gene: TRBD1
J gene: TRBJ2-2
clone size: -

CDR3 protein: CASRWRVSSGEKLFF
CDR3 DNA: TGTGCCAGCAGGTGGAGGGTCTCGTCGGGTGAAAAACTGTTTTTT
V gene: TRBV6-5
D gene: -
J gene: TRBJ1-4
clone size: -

CDR3 protein: CASSASGTSTDTQYF
CDR3 DNA: TGTGCCAGCAGCGCCTCCGGGACTAGCACAGATACGCAGTATTTT
V gene: TRBV9
D gene: -
J gene: TRBJ2-3
clone size: few